This T cell receptor (beta chain) came from a study of shared clonotypes between healthy human individuals. Across the study: A couple of women and a few men aged 18 to 49 made up the donors.

The CDR3 has 14 residues. Trimming took 4 bases from V and 3 from J, leaving 11 bases between them. Germline lookup yields CDR1 MNHNS and CDR2 SASEGT. This table comes from immunoSEQ multiplex PCR, and its TCRdb copy is limited to in-frame clones, with some not included. The repertoire includes over 1.5 million clones, about 98% of them detected once, and about 0.4% sits in the top ten. The clonotype comes from a young man in good health. The V call is TRBV6-1, the J call TRBJ2-3; D is undetermined. Material: naive CD4+ T cells sorted from blood. Specified subset: CD45RA+ positively selected. The CDR3 here is CASSAVTKTDTQYF. The CDR3, as DNA: TGTGCCAGCAGTGCGGTAACGAAGACAGATACGCAGTATTTT.